The sequence of this TCR beta chain was determined in a study of beta chain features in type 1 diabetes. Remarks on this clone: Its specificity is unknown. Because the CDR3's place on the DNA is in doubt, the DNA is left out and the CDR3 is given as listed by TCRdb.

Study-level results: All four CD4+ subsets from Type 1 diabetes patients carried moderately but significantly shorter TCRB CDR3s.

The CDR3 spans 13 residues, counting both ends. The germline V gene has CDR1 SEHNR and CDR2 FQNEAQ (reference sequence). The study reverse transcribed the entire isolated RNA, so it sequenced expressed TCRB transcripts. Profiled with immunoSEQ multiplex PCR; TCRdb holds only in-frame clones, not every one. The sample contains about 900,000 clones, around a sixth of which appear only once. Sequenced material: naive CD4+ T cells from blood. The V call is TRBV7-9, the J call TRBJ1-1; the table gives TRBD1 as D, unverified against the DNA. This clonotype was obtained from a woman aged 18-35 years in good health. CDR3 sequence reads: CASSSSGQGEAFF.